Presented here are 29 T cell receptor beta chains from one specimen sequenced in a study of T cell responses to AZD1222 COVID-19 vaccine. Measured with immunoSEQ multiplex PCR; TCRdb has only the in-frame clones, and not every one. The data contain 150,000 to 250,000 clones, more than 85% of them singletons. Sequences were derived from peripheral blood, sampled 28 days after the second AZD1222 dose. The source is an adult who received the AZD1222 COVID-19 vaccine.

The gene calls are TRBV5-1 and TRBJ1-2; 10 bases fit TRBD1. Per the germline V gene, CDR1 is SGHRS and CDR2 is YFSETQ. This CDR3 has 17 residues. J was trimmed by 7 bases and V by 3 bases; bases with no gene match: 15. The CDR3 spells CASSSVGTGAIDGGYTF. The CDR3 DNA reads as TGCGCCAGCAGCTCAGTAGGGACAGGGGCTATTGACGGTGGCTACACCTTC.

In its sample, this clone was seen once. V usage is TRBV3-1 (or the pseudogene TRBV3-2) and J usage is TRBJ1-2; 8 bases agree with TRBD1. Trimming at V came to 4 bases and at J to 0 bases, leaving 10 bases not matched to a gene. The CDR3 consists of 17 residues. CDR1 is LGHDT and CDR2 is YNNKEL in the germline V gene (reference sequence). The chain's CDR3 is CASSLYGQGYTNYGYTF. The CDR3 DNA reads as TGTGCCAGCAGCCTTTACGGACAGGGCTATACTAACTATGGCTACACCTTC.

The CDR3 loop is CATGGPSGNTIYF. The CDR3 DNA is TGTGCCACCGGGGGCCCCTCTGGAAACACCATATATTTT. The chain combines TRBV6-5 with TRBJ1-3, with D possibly TRBD1 on 6 matching bases. V lost 10 bases to trimming and J lost 0 bases, with 10 bases between them. Per germline, CDR1 MNHEY and CDR2 SVGAGI. The CDR3 has 13 residues.

The chain recombines TRBV2 with TRBJ1-6, with D maybe TRBD1 (6 bases). V gave up 2 bases and J gave up 10 bases, with 12 bases separating them. The CDR3 is made up of 14 amino acids. Germline CDR1 and CDR2: SNHLY and FYNNEI. CDR3 coding DNA: TGTGCCAGCAGTGAAAAGTGGGGGCGGTCACCCCTCCACTTT. Encoded protein: CASSEKWGRSPLHF.

The J gene is TRBJ2-7, the V gene TRBV25-1; 9 positions agree with TRBD1. In germline, CDR1 is MGHDK, CDR2 SYGVNS. CDR3 size: 14 residues. Trimming cost V 4 bases and J 2 bases; bases outside gene matches: 3. CDR3 bases: TGTGCCAGCAGTGTTAGGACAGGGGCCTACGAGCAGTACTTC. Amino acids: CASSVRTGAYEQYF.

V gene TRBV3-1 (or the pseudogene TRBV3-2) combines with J gene TRBJ2-7; 7 bases align to TRBD2. The junction had 6 bases not matched to a gene; V was cut back by 2 bases and J by 2 bases. This CDR3 is 15 amino acids long. The germline gives CDR1 LGHDT, CDR2 YNNKEL (reference sequence). DNA of the CDR3: TGTGCCAGCAGCCAATTTAGCGGGTTCGCCTACGAGCAGTACTTC. Translated, it gives CASSQFSGFAYEQYF.

V usage is TRBV2 and J usage is TRBJ1-2; possibly TRBD1 for D (5 bases). This CDR3 comprises 13 residues. V was clipped by 3 bases and J by 8 bases, with 13 bases between them. Germline CDR1 is SNHLY and CDR2 is FYNNEI. For the CDR3, the DNA is TGTGCCAGCAGTGAGGAGACAGCGTTAGGCTACACCTTC. Its protein is CASSEETALGYTF.

This chain joins TRBV4-1 and TRBJ2-7; 7 bases map to TRBD2. V gave up 1 base and J gave up 3 bases; unmatched junction bases: 6. Germline V CDR1 and CDR2: MGHRA, YSYEKL. This CDR3 comprises 15 residues. The CDR3 bases are TGCGCCAGCAGCCAAGGTTGGGGCGGGGGCTACGAGCAGTACTTC. The encoded protein is CASSQGWGGGYEQYF.

This chain connects TRBV14 to TRBJ1-1; D is unclear. Trimming cost V 0 bases and J 5 bases, with 19 bases left between them. Germline CDR1 and CDR2: SGHDN and FVKESK. The CDR3 runs to 17 residues. The CDR3 nucleotides are TGTGCCAGCAGCCAAGATCACCCCCCCGCGTTTCGGACTGAAGCTTTCTTT. Translating gives CASSQDHPPAFRTEAFF.

This chain links TRBV10-3 with TRBJ1-1; the match to TRBD1 covers 11 bases. CDR1 and CDR2 (germline): ENHRY, SYGVKD. Losses at the gene ends were 10 bases for V and 2 bases for J; bases not matched to a gene: 12. The CDR3 has 16 residues. In DNA, the CDR3 is TGTGCCACCAGGGGAGGACAGGGGGCTCGAAACACTGAAGCTTTCTTT. Protein product: CATRGGQGARNTEAFF.

This chain connects TRBV27 to TRBJ2-7, with TRBD2 identical over 13 bases. Germline-derived CDR1 and CDR2 are MNHEY and SMNVEV (reference sequence). Germline trimming cut 6 bases from V and 3 bases from J; bases unmatched to any gene: 8. CDR3 size: 16 residues. As DNA, the CDR3 is TGTGCCAGCAGCCATAGGGGACTAGCGGGGCACTACGAGCAGTACTTC. This gives the protein CASSHRGLAGHYEQYF.

The chain carries TRBV18 and TRBJ1-3, with 7 bases aligning to TRBD1. The CDR3 loop spans 14 amino acids. With V trimmed by 4 bases and J by 6 bases, 6 bases remained unmatched. CDR1 is KGHSH and CDR2 is LQKENI in the germline V gene. CDR3 region: CASSQRQGENTIYF. In DNA form, the CDR3 reads TGTGCCAGCTCACAGAGACAGGGTGAAAACACCATATATTTT.

This rearrangement joins TRBV10-1 to TRBJ2-2; 13 bases agree with TRBD2. V shed 8 bases, J shed 8 bases, and the junction held 17 bases outside the gene matches. The length of the CDR3 is 18 residues. Germline loops: CDR1 WNHNN, CDR2 SYGVQD (reference sequence). The CDR3 coding sequence is TGCGCCAGCTCCGGGACTAGCGGGATCAGCCGTAGGACGGGGGAGCTGTTTTTT. This gives the protein CASSGTSGISRRTGELFF.

The chain has TRBV19 and TRBJ2-2; TRBD1 matches at 9 bases. V lost 4 bases and J lost 3; bases outside the gene matches: 9. The CDR3 has 17 residues. CDR1 and CDR2 (germline): LNHDA, SQIVND (reference sequence). CDR3 in amino acids: CASSRNRGRGDTGELFF. The CDR3, as DNA: TGTGCCAGTAGTAGGAACAGGGGGCGAGGGGACACCGGGGAGCTGTTTTTT.

This clone has more than one count but fewer than ten. This chain connects TRBV7-3 to TRBJ2-1; 11 bases match TRBD2. The V and J ends lost 5 bases and 4 bases, in that order; junction bases with no gene match: 4. The CDR3 covers 15 residues. Germline V CDR1 and CDR2: SGHTA, FQGTGA. Here the CDR3 DNA reads TGTGCCAGCAGCCCCAGACTAGCGGGGTACAATGAGCAGTTCTTC. The encoded protein is CASSPRLAGYNEQFF.

The CDR3 DNA sequence: TGCGCCAGCAGCCAAGAACCGGGACAGATACCCACAGATACGCAGTATTTT. This codes for CASSQEPGQIPTDTQYF. V is TRBV4-3 and J is TRBJ2-3; 7 bases match TRBD1. This CDR3 contains 17 residues. The junction had 8 bases not matched to a gene; V was cut back by 0 bases and J by 2 bases. The germline gives CDR1 LGHNA, CDR2 YSLEER.

The V gene is TRBV24-1, the J gene TRBJ1-3, with a weak D call TRBD1 (6 bases). V shed 10 bases and J shed 2 bases, with 17 bases lying between them. CDR1 KGHDR and CDR2 SFDVKD come from the germline V gene. This CDR3 is built from 15 residues. CDR3 coding DNA: TGTGCCACGTATCACAGGGCAAAGACTGGAAACACCATATATTTT. This encodes CATYHRAKTGNTIYF.

CDR3: CARRTTRGPLTDTQYF. The CDR3 DNA follows: TGTGCCAGGAGGACTACTAGGGGCCCCCTCACAGATACGCAGTATTTT. This chain links TRBV2 with TRBJ2-3; tentatively, D is TRBD2 (6 bases). Between the trimmed V and J ends, which lost 9 bases and 2 bases, there was a span of 21 bases. This CDR3 is 16 amino acids long. Germline V CDR1 and CDR2: SNHLY, FYNNEI.

In nucleotides, the CDR3 is TGTGCCAGCAGTTTCCAAATCACAGATACGCAGTATTTT. Amino acids: CASSFQITDTQYF. The chain carries TRBV12-3 or TRBV12-4 and TRBJ2-3, with D uncertain. The CDR3 is 13 amino acids. The V and J ends lost 3 bases and 2 bases respectively, with 6 bases between them.

CDR3 sequence (DNA): TGTGCCAGCTCCGAATCGCCCTACAATGAGCAGTTCTTC. This sequence encodes CASSESPYNEQFF. The chain carries TRBV5-6 and TRBJ2-1; D call uncertain. The length of the CDR3 is 13 residues. CDR1 and CDR2 (germline): SGHDT, YYEEEE. V dropped 7 bases and J dropped 2 bases, with 10 bases sitting between them.

The rearrangement uses TRBV9 and TRBJ2-3; the match to TRBD2 covers 11 bases. V gave up 1 base and J gave up 3 bases; unmatched junction bases: 13. CDR3 length: 19 residues. The germline V gene encodes CDR1 SGDLS and CDR2 YYNGEE. The CDR3 nucleotides read TGTGCCAGCAGCGTACAAGGGACTAGCGGCAGAGGTTGGACAGATACGCAGTATTTT. It is translated as CASSVQGTSGRGWTDTQYF.

The J gene is TRBJ2-7, the V gene TRBV5-1, with 10 nucleotides matching TRBD1. This CDR3 spans 16 amino acids. CDR1 and CDR2 from the germline V gene are SGHRS and YFSETQ. J gave up 2 bases and V 4 bases, and 9 bases lay outside the gene matches. The chain's CDR3 is CASSVGTGVGTYEQYF. In nucleotides, the CDR3 is TGCGCCAGCAGCGTTGGGACAGGGGTCGGAACCTACGAGCAGTACTTC.

The CDR3 nucleotides are TGTGCCAGCAGTTATGATGAGCGGCCCTCCTACAATGAGCAGTTCTTC. Amino acid sequence: CASSYDERPSYNEQFF. The chain uses TRBV6-2 or TRBV6-3 and TRBJ2-1; D may be TRBD2 (5 bases). Looked up from germline, CDR1 is MNHEY and CDR2 is SVGEGT. V lost 3 bases and J 0 bases, leaving 12 bases between the germline ends. The CDR3 consists of 16 residues.

This chain links TRBV18 with TRBJ1-3; D not resolved. The germline gives CDR1 KGHSH, CDR2 LQKENI. Trimming cost V 8 bases and J 3 bases, with 11 bases left between them. The CDR3 covers 13 residues. CDR3 coding DNA: TGTGCCAGCCGCCGGGAAGTTGGAAACACCATATATTTT. Translation: CASRREVGNTIYF.

The rearrangement uses TRBV30 and TRBJ1-6; D not resolved. CDR1 and CDR2 from the germline V gene are GTSNPN and SVGIG (reference sequence). This CDR3 spans 14 amino acids. V lost 4 bases and J lost 5, with 12 bases in between. The CDR3 coding sequence is TGTGCCTGGAACAATGTGAGGGATAATTCACCCCTCCACTTT. It translates to CAWNNVRDNSPLHF.

This rearrangement joins TRBV28 to TRBJ2-2; D is perhaps TRBD1 (6 bases). Germline loops: CDR1 MDHEN, CDR2 SYDVKM. The CDR3 runs to 17 residues. Trimming cost V 1 base and J 0 bases, with 12 bases left between them. The CDR3 spells CASSLFPGQPNTGELFF. The DNA for the CDR3 is TGTGCCAGCAGTTTATTCCCAGGACAGCCGAACACCGGGGAGCTGTTTTTT.

This sequence joins TRBV28 and TRBJ1-2; D is undetermined. CDR3 length: 15 amino acids. Trimming cost V 5 bases and J 3 bases, with 16 bases left between them. Looked up from germline, CDR1 is MDHEN and CDR2 is SYDVKM. CDR3 sequence (DNA): TGTGCCAGCAGTGCCGGCTCCGACGGGGACTATGGCTACACCTTC. Amino acid sequence: CASSAGSDGDYGYTF.

The chain has TRBV19 and TRBJ1-1; D not certain. The CDR3 is 12 amino acids. Trimming took off 1 base at V and 4 bases at J, with 4 bases between the two ends. CDR1 is LNHDA and CDR2 is SQIVND in the germline V gene (reference sequence). CDR3 sequence: CASSIAGTEAFF. For the CDR3, the DNA is TGTGCCAGTAGTATAGCAGGCACTGAAGCTTTCTTT.

This clone appeared a single time. This chain joins TRBV18 and TRBJ1-2, with no clear D. The CDR3 has 13 residues. V lost 6 bases and J lost 8, with 16 bases in between. From germline, CDR1 is KGHSH and CDR2 LQKENI. This CDR3 is CASSQAIEGGYTF. The CDR3, as DNA: TGTGCCAGCTCCCAGGCTATTGAGGGAGGCTACACCTTC.